This T cell receptor (beta chain) is from a study of blood T cell repertoires in COVID-19. The V and J ends lost 7 bases and 5 bases, in that order; junction bases with no gene match: 10. Germline CDR1 reads LNHDA; CDR2 reads SQIVND (reference sequence). The CDR3 sequence is 16 residues long. The protocol was immunoSEQ multiplex PCR, while the TCRdb copy is restricted to in-frame clones and leaves out a portion. The data show roughly 200,000 clones, roughly 80% seen once. Specimen: peripheral blood. J is TRBJ2-5 and V is TRBV19; 13 bases line up with TRBD2. The TCR was taken from a woman of 80 years or more with COVID-19, enrolled during active disease. Here the CDR3 reads CASKSRTSGGMETQYF. The CDR3 coding sequence is TGTGCCAGTAAATCGAGGACTAGCGGGGGAATGGAGACCCAGTACTTC. Full variable domain (outside the CDR3, taken from reference TRBV19 and TRBJ2-5): DGGITQSPKYLFRKEGQNVTLSCEQNLNHDAMYWYRQDPGQGLRLIYYSQIVNDFQKGDIAEGYSVSREKKESFPLTVTSAQKNPTAFYLCASKSRTSGGMETQYFGPGTRLLVL.